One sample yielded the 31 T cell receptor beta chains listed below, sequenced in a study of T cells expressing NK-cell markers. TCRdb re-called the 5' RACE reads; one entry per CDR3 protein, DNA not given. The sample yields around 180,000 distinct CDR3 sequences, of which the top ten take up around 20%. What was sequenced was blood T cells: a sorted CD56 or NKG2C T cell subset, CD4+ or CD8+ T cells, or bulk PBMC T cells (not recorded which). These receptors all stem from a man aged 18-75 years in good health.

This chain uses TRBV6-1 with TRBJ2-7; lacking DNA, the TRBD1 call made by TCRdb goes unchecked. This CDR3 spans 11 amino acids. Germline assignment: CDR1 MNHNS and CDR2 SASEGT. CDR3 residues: CAIGTYYEQYF.

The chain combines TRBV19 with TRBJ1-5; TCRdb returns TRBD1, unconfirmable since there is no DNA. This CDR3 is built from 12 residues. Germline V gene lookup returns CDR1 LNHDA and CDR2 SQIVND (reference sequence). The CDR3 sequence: CASGTGWQPQHF.

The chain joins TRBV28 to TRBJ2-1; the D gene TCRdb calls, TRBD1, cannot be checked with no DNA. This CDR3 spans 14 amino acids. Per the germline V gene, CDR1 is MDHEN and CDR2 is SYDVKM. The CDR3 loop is CASSFLGTTNEQFF.

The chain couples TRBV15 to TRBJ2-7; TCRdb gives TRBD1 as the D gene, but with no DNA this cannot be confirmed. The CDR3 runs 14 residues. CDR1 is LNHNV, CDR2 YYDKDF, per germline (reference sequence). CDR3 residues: CATSRGQDYNEQYF.

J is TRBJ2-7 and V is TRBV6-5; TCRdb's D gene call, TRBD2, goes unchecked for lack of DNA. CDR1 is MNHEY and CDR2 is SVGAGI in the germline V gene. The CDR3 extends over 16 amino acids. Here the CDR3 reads CASSFDEGLASYEQYF.

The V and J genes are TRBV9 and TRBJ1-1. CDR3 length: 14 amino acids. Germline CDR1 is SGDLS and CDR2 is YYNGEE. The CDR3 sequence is CASSLPSNPTEAFF.

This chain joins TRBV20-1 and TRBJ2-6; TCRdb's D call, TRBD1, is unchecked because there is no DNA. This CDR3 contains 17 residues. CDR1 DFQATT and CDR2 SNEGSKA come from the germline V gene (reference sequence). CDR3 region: CSSYGTSFHSGANVLTF.

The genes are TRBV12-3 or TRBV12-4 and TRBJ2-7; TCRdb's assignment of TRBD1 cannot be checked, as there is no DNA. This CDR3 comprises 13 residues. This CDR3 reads CASSPPYSYEQYF.

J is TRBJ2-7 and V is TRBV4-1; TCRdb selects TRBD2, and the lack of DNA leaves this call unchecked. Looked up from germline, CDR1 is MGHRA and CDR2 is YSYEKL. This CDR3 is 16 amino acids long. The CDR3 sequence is CASSQSPTSGSYEQYF.

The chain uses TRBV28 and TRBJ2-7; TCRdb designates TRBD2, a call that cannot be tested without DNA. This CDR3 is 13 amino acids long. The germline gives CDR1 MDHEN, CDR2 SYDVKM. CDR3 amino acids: CASSASGVSEQYF.

The CDR3 here is CASSQAGSSYNSPLHF. The V and J genes are TRBV14 and TRBJ1-6. This CDR3 contains 16 residues. Germline-derived CDR1 and CDR2 are SGHDN and FVKESK.

This CDR3 is CASHLGGAGTEAFF. The chain uses TRBV27 and TRBJ1-1; the TRBD1 assignment by TCRdb is unverifiable without DNA. The CDR3 is made up of 14 amino acids. CDR1 and CDR2 from the germline V gene are MNHEY and SMNVEV (reference sequence).

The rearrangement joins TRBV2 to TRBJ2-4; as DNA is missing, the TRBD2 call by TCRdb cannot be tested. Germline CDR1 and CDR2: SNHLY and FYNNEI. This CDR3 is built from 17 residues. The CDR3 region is CASSEWASGGAGNIQYF.

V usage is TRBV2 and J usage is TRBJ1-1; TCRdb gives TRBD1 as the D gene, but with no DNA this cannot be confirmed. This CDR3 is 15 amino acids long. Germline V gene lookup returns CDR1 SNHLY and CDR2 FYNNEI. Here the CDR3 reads CASSEARAENTEAFF.

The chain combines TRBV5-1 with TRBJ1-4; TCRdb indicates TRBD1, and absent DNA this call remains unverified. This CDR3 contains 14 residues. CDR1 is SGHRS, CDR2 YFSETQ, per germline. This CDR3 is CASSFRDRDEELFF.

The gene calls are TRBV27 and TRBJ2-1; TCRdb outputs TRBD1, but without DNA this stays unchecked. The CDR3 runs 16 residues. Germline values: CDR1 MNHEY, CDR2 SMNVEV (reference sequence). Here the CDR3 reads CASRRGTTNSYNEQFF.

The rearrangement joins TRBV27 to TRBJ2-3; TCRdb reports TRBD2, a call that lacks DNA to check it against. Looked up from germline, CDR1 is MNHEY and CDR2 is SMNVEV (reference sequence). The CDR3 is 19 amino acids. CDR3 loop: CASSLLLAGEYSSTDTQYF.

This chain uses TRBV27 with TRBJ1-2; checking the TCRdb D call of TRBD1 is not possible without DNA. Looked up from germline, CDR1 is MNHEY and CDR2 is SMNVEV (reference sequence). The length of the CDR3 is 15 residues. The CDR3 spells CASSPLRETNYGYTF.

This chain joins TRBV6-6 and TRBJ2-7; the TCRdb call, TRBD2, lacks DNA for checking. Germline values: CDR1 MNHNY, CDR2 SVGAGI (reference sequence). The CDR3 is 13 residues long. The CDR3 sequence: CASSYGRYYEQYF.

The CDR3 loop is CSARDGEGIHEQYF. This chain joins TRBV20-1 and TRBJ2-7; the D call from TCRdb, TRBD2, cannot be confirmed without DNA. The CDR3 contains 14 residues. Germline CDR1 is DFQATT and CDR2 is SNEGSKA (reference sequence).

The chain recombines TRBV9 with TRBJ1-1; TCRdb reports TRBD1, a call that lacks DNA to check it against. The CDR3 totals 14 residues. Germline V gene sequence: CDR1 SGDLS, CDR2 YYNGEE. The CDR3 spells CASSITTGVTEAFF.

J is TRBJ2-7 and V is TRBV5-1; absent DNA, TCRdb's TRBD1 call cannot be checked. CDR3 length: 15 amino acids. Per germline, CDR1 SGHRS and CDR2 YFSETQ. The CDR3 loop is CASSLDPGTGREQYF.

The CDR3 sequence is CASSLVAGGTTGELFF. The J gene is TRBJ2-2, the V gene TRBV27; TCRdb's assignment of TRBD2 cannot be checked, as there is no DNA. This CDR3 has 16 residues. Germline V gene data show CDR1 as MNHEY and CDR2 as SMNVEV (reference sequence).

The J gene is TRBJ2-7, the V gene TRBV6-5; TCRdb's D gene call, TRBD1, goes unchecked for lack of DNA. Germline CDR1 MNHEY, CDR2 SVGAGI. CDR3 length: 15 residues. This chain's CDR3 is CASSPWTGDSYEQYF.

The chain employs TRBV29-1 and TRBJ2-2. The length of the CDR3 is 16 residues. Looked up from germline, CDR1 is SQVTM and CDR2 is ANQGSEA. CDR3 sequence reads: CSVVFWRTANTGELFF.

CDR3 sequence: CASSISMGLSSLQETQYF. The chain couples TRBV27 to TRBJ2-5; TCRdb proposes TRBD2, but this gene call is untestable without DNA. CDR1 is MNHEY and CDR2 is SMNVEV in the germline V gene (reference sequence). The CDR3 covers 18 residues.

CDR3 residues: CASSPRGQRGSEQYF. The chain joins TRBV23-1 to TRBJ2-7; TCRdb indicates TRBD1, and absent DNA this call remains unverified. TRBV23-1 is reported as an ORF; its role is uncertain. The CDR3 extends over 15 amino acids.

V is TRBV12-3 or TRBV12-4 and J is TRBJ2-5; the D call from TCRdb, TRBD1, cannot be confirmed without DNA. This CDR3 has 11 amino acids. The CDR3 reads CASGQRVAQYF.

The CDR3: CSILEWESSDYGYTF. The chain has TRBV29-1 and TRBJ1-2. Looked up from germline, CDR1 is SQVTM and CDR2 is ANQGSEA. The CDR3 totals 15 residues.

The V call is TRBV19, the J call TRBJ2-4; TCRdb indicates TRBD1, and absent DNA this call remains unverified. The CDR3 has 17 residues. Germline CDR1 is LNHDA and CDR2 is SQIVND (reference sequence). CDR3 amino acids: CASSVVPERVAKNIQYF.

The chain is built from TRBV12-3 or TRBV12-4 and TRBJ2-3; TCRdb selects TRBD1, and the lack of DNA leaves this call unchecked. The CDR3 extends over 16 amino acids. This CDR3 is CASSLVEGGSKDTQYF.